The clone carrying this TCR beta chain was found a few times. Germline loops: CDR1 SGDLS, CDR2 YYNGEE. The CDR3 runs to 16 residues. Trimming at V came to 0 bases and at J to 4 bases, leaving 7 bases not matched to a gene. The sample comes from a study of cytomegalovirus exposure and HLA in healthy donors. Primers for the PCR totalled 60 Vbeta and 13 Jbeta. The method was immunoSEQ multiplex PCR; TCRdb's version includes in-frame clones alone and lacks a portion of them. The data contain 100,000 to 150,000 clones, approximately 8.8% of them singletons. The source is a man aged 35 to 55 in good health and CMV-seronegative. The rearrangement links TRBV9 to TRBJ2-5; TRBD2 matches at 9 bases. Sequencing input: PBMCs. The CDR3 here is CASSVGAGGHSETQYF. The CDR3 bases are TGTGCCAGCAGCGTAGGGGCGGGGGGGCATTCAGAGACCCAGTACTTC.